Shown below are 2 T cell receptor beta chains from a single sample sequenced in a study of OX40 agonist ivuxolimab in advanced cancers. The assay was immunoSEQ multiplex PCR, and TCRdb's table has in-frame clones only and misses some. The table shows 39,000 or so clones, with 80% to 90% occurring only once. Here the sequenced sample was CD4+ or CD8+ T cells sorted from blood, taken in a trial of the OX40 agonist ivuxolimab. These receptors all come from an adult with an advanced solid tumor such as melanoma, head and neck, liver or kidney cancer.

The CDR3 DNA reads as TGCAGCGTCAGGGGGTCCGGGGACTATGGCTACACCTTC. Amino acid sequence: CSVRGSGDYGYTF. The V and J genes are TRBV29-1 and TRBJ1-2; 7 bases are a match to TRBD1. J was trimmed by 3 bases and V by 6 bases; bases with no gene match: 7. CDR1 and CDR2 from the germline V gene are SQVTM and ANQGSEA. The CDR3 contains 13 residues.

The V call is TRBV10-3, the J call TRBJ2-1, with 12 bases that match TRBD2. Losses at the gene ends were 3 bases for V and 0 bases for J; bases not matched to a gene: 3. The germline V gene has CDR1 ENHRY and CDR2 SYGVKD. The CDR3 is 17 amino acids. The CDR3 here is CAISELAGGRSYNEQFF. CDR3 sequence (DNA): TGTGCCATCAGTGAACTAGCGGGGGGACGCTCCTACAATGAGCAGTTCTTC.